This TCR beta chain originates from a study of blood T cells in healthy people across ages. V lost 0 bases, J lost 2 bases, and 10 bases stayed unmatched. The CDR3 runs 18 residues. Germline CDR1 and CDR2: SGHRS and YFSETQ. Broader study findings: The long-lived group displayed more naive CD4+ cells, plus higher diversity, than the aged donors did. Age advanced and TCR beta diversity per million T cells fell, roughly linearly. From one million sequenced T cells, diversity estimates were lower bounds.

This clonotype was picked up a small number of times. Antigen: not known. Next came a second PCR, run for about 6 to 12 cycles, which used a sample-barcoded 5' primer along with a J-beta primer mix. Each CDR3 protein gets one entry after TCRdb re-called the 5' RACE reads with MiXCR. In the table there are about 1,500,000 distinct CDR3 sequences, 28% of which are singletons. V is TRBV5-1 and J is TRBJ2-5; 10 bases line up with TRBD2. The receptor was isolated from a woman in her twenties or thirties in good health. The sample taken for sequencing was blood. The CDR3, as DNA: TGCGCCAGCAGCTTGGGGGCTAGCGGGGGACACGAGCAAGAGACCCAGTACTTC. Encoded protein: CASSLGASGGHEQETQYF.